This entry is about one TCR beta chain. Its antigen is not yet known. It has no much larger one-base neighbor in the sample; base qualities were not kept. The library was generated by the immunoSEQ multiplex PCR assay. Here the immuneACCESS table is served through TCRdb, limited to in-frame sequences with V and J called. Missing clones are a known gap in these copies; in checked studies unresolved V genes cover under half, and the rest lacks a known reason. The sample records tens of thousands of clones, approximately 91% of which are singletons. In total, the top ten clones hold 0.37% of the sample. This entry belongs to a study of T cell changes during pregnancy in multiple sclerosis (dated by TCRdb to about 2019). In terms of the full investigation: Changes in the T cell repertoire over the course of pregnancy were examined in this study in women with multiple sclerosis.

From the cysteine through the phenylalanine, the CDR3 covers 21 amino acids. Left in the record is the CDR3 DNA by itself, 63 bases read in frame from the first base. CDR1 LNHDA and CDR2 SQIVND are derived from the germline V gene (reference sequence). V is pruned by 4 bases and J by 8 bases, leaving 24 bases of the junction without a gene match. This clonotype originated in a female donor in good health, enrolled as a control in a pregnancy study. The sequence joins TRBV19 to TRBJ2-1, with TRBD2 identical over 12 junction bases. The material was CD4+ T cells from peripheral blood mononuclear cells, obtained after pregnancy. CDR3 reads: CASSTGGGGGLAGLRAYEQFF. The sequence in DNA is TGTGCCAGTAGTACAGGGGGAGGGGGCGGACTAGCGGGACTTCGGGCGTATGAGCAGTTCTTC.